This T cell receptor (beta chain) was obtained from a study of PD-1 blockade in classical Hodgkin lymphoma. Study-wide findings and caveats: Initiation of nivolumab under 1 year after ASCT led to exclusion of patients. Relapsed/refractory patients reportedly had the lowest baseline TCR diversity, below newly diagnosed patients, who were below healthy donors.

As for this clone: Antigen specificity is unknown.

Stated time point: cycle 4 day 1 (C4D1), after less than 7 weeks of nivolumab. Every patient had relapsed following autologous stem cell transplantation, and cohorts differed in brentuximab vedotin exposure. Classifying best responses yielded complete response, partial response or progressive disease. Libraries were prepared by immunoSEQ multiplex PCR; TCRdb keeps only in-frame clonotypes and omits some of them. In the table there are 6,000 to 7,500 clones, approximately 80% of which are singletons. Per germline, CDR1 ENHRY and CDR2 SYGVKD. With 6 bases removed from V and 0 bases from J, the gap between germline ends came to 14 bases. The CDR3 sequence is 15 residues long.

The genes are TRBV10-3 and TRBJ1-1; a weak D match, TRBD1 (6 bases). The input for sequencing was peripheral blood mononuclear cells (PBMCs), taken before the fourth cycle of nivolumab. The clonotype comes from a human donor with classical Hodgkin lymphoma. CDR3 in DNA: TGTGCCATCAGACAGGCGGGGGCGATGAACACTGAAGCTTTCTTT. Its translation is CAIRQAGAMNTEAFF.